Following are 27 T cell receptor beta chains from one sample sequenced in a study of T cells in Graves' hyperthyroidism and ophthalmopathy. TCR beta CDR3 regions were amplified from RNA transcripts. HTBI primers were used for first-round RT-PCR of the TCR CDR3. TCRdb reprocessed the multiplex PCR reads via MiXCR and lists one record per CDR3 protein. The sample includes about 620,000 distinct CDR3 sequences, 15% to 20% of them seen just once. Sequenced input: blood. The receptors here all came from a woman in her 30s with Graves' hyperthyroidism.

The table lists this clonotype with a few counts. This chain uses TRBV7-9 with TRBJ2-1; 13 positions agree with TRBD2. The CDR3 totals 18 residues. With 2 bases clipped from V and 0 bases from J, the junction kept 4 bases outside the gene matches. Germline CDR1 reads SEHNR; CDR2 reads FQNEAQ (reference sequence). The CDR3 bases are TGTGCCAGCAGCTTAACTAGCGGGAGGGTGAGCTCCTACAATGAGCAGTTCTTC. Its protein is CASSLTSGRVSSYNEQFF. Full variable domain (rest looked up from reference TRBV7-9 and TRBJ2-1): DTGVSQNPRHKITKRGQNVTFRCDPISEHNRLYWYRQTLGQGPEFLTYFQNEAQLEKSRLLSDRFSAERPKGSFSTLEIQRTEQGDSAMYLCASSLTSGRVSSYNEQFFGPGTRLTVL.

The chain carries TRBV15 and TRBJ2-7; D might be TRBD1 (5 bases). The V and J ends lost 3 bases and 3 bases respectively, with 15 bases between them. Germline V gene data show CDR1 as LNHNV and CDR2 as YYDKDF (reference sequence). This CDR3 region has 15 residues. The CDR3 nucleotides are TGTGCCACCAGCAGCTACCAGGGAAAAGGCTACGAGCAGTACTTC. The encoded protein is CATSSYQGKGYEQYF.

The CDR3 nucleotides read TGTGCTAGTGGCCGAAGGACAGGGTCTCCCTACGAGCAGTACTTC. It translates to CASGRRTGSPYEQYF. This chain connects TRBV12-5 to TRBJ2-7; 8 bases map to TRBD1. V shed 6 bases, J shed 2 bases, and the junction held 9 bases outside the gene matches. The germline CDR1 and CDR2 sequences are LGHNT and FRNRAP. The CDR3 is 15 residues long.

This clonotype was picked up many times. The chain is built from TRBV20-1 and TRBJ2-1; the match to TRBD1 covers 8 bases. Germline CDR1 is DFQATT and CDR2 is SNEGSKA (reference sequence). This CDR3 is 16 amino acids long. The J segment lost 3 bases and the V segment lost 0 bases, leaving 7 bases of the junction unmatched. The CDR3 DNA reads as TGCAGTGCTAGAGATCCGACAGGGACAGGCTACAATGAGCAGTTCTTC. Residues: CSARDPTGTGYNEQFF.

The table lists this clonotype with many counts. The chain couples TRBV28 to TRBJ1-1; perhaps TRBD1 as D (5 bases). Trimming pared 0 bases from V and 0 bases from J, leaving 8 bases between. The CDR3 has 15 residues. CDR1 is MDHEN, CDR2 SYDVKM, per germline. CDR3: CASSLWVGVNTEAFF. The CDR3 DNA sequence: TGTGCCAGCAGTTTATGGGTAGGGGTGAACACTGAAGCTTTCTTT.

The rearrangement joins TRBV6-5 to TRBJ1-2, with 8 bases aligning to TRBD1. Germline CDR1 and CDR2: MNHEY and SVGAGI. The CDR3 has 14 residues. Unmatched junction bases numbered 7, after V lost 2 bases and J lost 8 bases. For the CDR3, the DNA is TGTGCCAGCAGTTACAATAAGGGGACAGGAGGCTACACCTTC. Translation gives CASSYNKGTGGYTF.

In its sample, this clonotype was seen many times. The chain recombines TRBV28 with TRBJ2-5; TRBD2 might be the D (5 bases). Germline CDR1 is MDHEN and CDR2 is SYDVKM. Trimming cost V 5 bases and J 4 bases, with 23 bases left between them. The CDR3 contains 17 residues. As DNA, the CDR3 is TGTGCCAGCAGTCCCTCTGAACCGAGGGTCTCGCGAGAGACCCAGTACTTC. This encodes CASSPSEPRVSRETQYF. Combining the CDR3 with reference TRBV28 and TRBJ2-5 gives the whole variable domain DVKVTQSSRYLVKRTGEKVFLECVQDMDHENMFWYRQDPGLGLRLIYFSYDVKMKEKGDIPEGYSVSREKKERFSLILESASTNQTSMYLCASSPSEPRVSRETQYFGPGTRLLVL.

This clonotype has only a few counts. The chain joins TRBV9 to TRBJ1-4; a possible D gene is TRBD1 (6 bases). Trimming left V 4 bases short and J 5 bases short, with 15 bases between. Germline values: CDR1 SGDLS, CDR2 YYNGEE. This CDR3 spans 15 amino acids. CDR3 in amino acids: CASSSRTDMNEKLFF. The CDR3 region has the DNA TGTGCCAGCAGCTCACGGACAGATATGAATGAAAAACTGTTTTTT.

J is TRBJ1-1 and V is TRBV2, with TRBD1 as a possible D gene (5 bases). Deletions cut 1 base from V and 1 base from J, with 10 bases between. Germline V gives CDR1 SNHLY, CDR2 FYNNEI. The CDR3 contains 15 residues. In nucleotides, the CDR3 is TGTGCCAGCAGTGAAGTGCGACAGAGGAACACTGAAGCTTTCTTT. It specifies CASSEVRQRNTEAFF.

This clonotype was recorded once. This chain uses TRBV11-1 with TRBJ2-1; 10 bases are a match to TRBD2. Per germline, CDR1 SGHAT and CDR2 FQDESV (reference sequence). CDR3 length: 13 amino acids. V lost 8 bases, J lost 9 bases, and 7 bases stayed unmatched. The DNA of the CDR3 is TGTGCCAGCGGGGCTAGCGGGAGTGCTGAGCAGTTCTTC. It codes for CASGASGSAEQFF.

This clonotype was detected ten times or more. The V gene is TRBV6-2 or TRBV6-3, the J gene TRBJ1-5; D remains unclear. V lost 0 bases and J 6 bases, leaving 6 bases between the germline ends. This CDR3 contains 13 residues. CDR1 MNHEY and CDR2 SVGEGT come from the germline V gene. CDR3 protein: CASSYSDGQPQHF. In nucleotides, the CDR3 is TGTGCCAGCAGTTACTCGGACGGTCAGCCCCAGCATTTT.

In this sample, this clonotype turned up a few times. V gene TRBV19 combines with J gene TRBJ2-4; 10 nucleotides align to TRBD2. After removal of 4 bases from V and 1 base from J, the junction contained 10 bases not matched to a gene. CDR3 size: 18 residues. Germline V gene data show CDR1 as LNHDA and CDR2 as SQIVND (reference sequence). CDR3 nucleotide sequence: TGTGCCAGTAGTAACCCTCCGCGGGGACTAGCGGCCAAAAACATTCAGTACTTC. Its translation is CASSNPPRGLAAKNIQYF.

V is TRBV12-3 or TRBV12-4 and J is TRBJ2-5, with unresolved D. V was cut by 0 bases and J by 5 bases, with 16 bases left in between. The CDR3 runs to 16 residues. CDR3 DNA: TGTGCCAGCAGTTTAGCGCTTTTAGGGTATGGGGAGACCCAGTACTTC. Its translation is CASSLALLGYGETQYF.

Many counts were recorded for this clonotype. The chain recombines TRBV30 with TRBJ1-1, with unresolved D. Germline V gene sequence: CDR1 GTSNPN, CDR2 SVGIG (reference sequence). Trimming pared 0 bases from V and 10 bases from J, leaving 12 bases between. The CDR3 is made up of 12 amino acids. CDR3 region: CAWSVQGLGAFF. The CDR3 DNA reads TGTGCCTGGAGTGTCCAAGGCTTGGGAGCTTTCTTT.

The table lists this clonotype with a few counts. The rearrangement uses TRBV10-3 and TRBJ1-1, with D hard to call. Germline assignment: CDR1 ENHRY and CDR2 SYGVKD. V was shortened by 8 bases and J by 0 bases, with 7 bases between the two germline ends. The CDR3 is 12 amino acids. CDR3: CAIRDMNTEAFF. The DNA for the CDR3 is TGTGCCATCCGGGATATGAACACTGAAGCTTTCTTT.

The chain combines TRBV24-1 with TRBJ2-3, with 11 bases matching TRBD2. The CDR3 covers 15 residues. V shed 4 bases and J 5 bases; nucleotides not matched to a gene: 4. Germline-derived CDR1 and CDR2 are KGHDR and SFDVKD. The CDR3 reads CATSDPGLAGDTQYF. The DNA for the CDR3 is TGTGCCACCAGTGACCCTGGACTAGCGGGAGATACGCAGTATTTT.

The chain uses TRBV5-1 and TRBJ2-5; 11 bases match TRBD1. Germline V gene sequence: CDR1 SGHRS, CDR2 YFSETQ. Germline trimming cut 4 bases from V and 5 bases from J; bases unmatched to any gene: 13. The CDR3 is 17 amino acids. CDR3 in DNA: TGCGCCAGCAGCCAACGGCCTGGACAGGGGGCGGGTGAGACCCAGTACTTC. Residues: CASSQRPGQGAGETQYF.

The table lists this clonotype with many counts. The chain links TRBV7-9 to TRBJ2-7, with TRBD1 identical over 9 bases. The CDR3 is made up of 12 amino acids. The trim removed 0 bases at V and 9 bases at J, leaving 0 bases unmatched. The germline V gene has CDR1 SEHNR and CDR2 FQNEAQ (reference sequence). The CDR3 DNA reads TGTGCCAGCAGCTTAGCGGACAGGGGGCAGTACTTC. As protein: CASSLADRGQYF.

This chain uses TRBV5-4 with TRBJ2-1; no definite D call. The CDR3 extends over 13 amino acids. V gave up 4 bases and J gave up 10 bases, with 15 bases separating them. Germline values: CDR1 SGHNT, CDR2 YYREEE (reference sequence). In DNA form, the CDR3 reads TGTGCCAGCAGCGTACGAGGAGCGCAGGAGCAGTTCTTC. Its translation is CASSVRGAQEQFF.

Many counts were recorded for this clonotype. The chain carries TRBV24-1 and TRBJ2-1; 9 nucleotides line up with TRBD2. The CDR3 loop spans 13 amino acids. The germline CDR1 and CDR2 sequences are KGHDR and SFDVKD. V trimming: 8 bases; J trimming: 7 bases; junction bases outside the gene matches: 5. CDR3 sequence (DNA): TGTGCCACCAAGGCTAGCGGGATGAATGAGCAGTTCTTC. Protein product: CATKASGMNEQFF.

V gene TRBV25-1 combines with J gene TRBJ2-5; tentative D call: TRBD2 (5 bases). In germline, CDR1 is MGHDK, CDR2 SYGVNS. Trimming took 6 bases from V and 4 from J, leaving 15 bases between them. This CDR3 spans 14 amino acids. Here the CDR3 DNA reads TGTGCCAGCAGAGAGGATAGCGTGCGAGAGACCCAGTACTTC. Amino acids: CASREDSVRETQYF. The complete variable domain, with remaining parts taken from reference TRBV25-1 and TRBJ2-5, reads EADIYQTPRYLVIGTGKKITLECSQTMGHDKMYWYQQDPGMELHLIHYSYGVNSTEKGDLSSESTVSRIRTEHFPLTLESARPSHTSQYLCASREDSVRETQYFGPGTRLLVL.

This clonotype was observed at least ten times. The V gene is TRBV12-3 or TRBV12-4, the J gene TRBJ2-2; D assignment may be TRBD1 or TRBD2 (6 bases each). The CDR3 is 16 residues long. V gave up 4 bases and J gave up 3 bases, with 15 bases separating them. For the CDR3, the DNA is TGTGCCAGCAGTTCCGTATCGGGGGCCCACACCGGGGAGCTGTTTTTT. This sequence encodes CASSSVSGAHTGELFF.

The table lists this clonotype with a few counts. The rearrangement joins TRBV19 to TRBJ1-1; 10 nucleotides agree with TRBD1. The CDR3 is made up of 15 amino acids. The V gene's germline CDR1 is LNHDA and CDR2 SQIVND (reference sequence). After removal of 2 bases from V and 5 bases from J, the junction contained 5 bases not matched to a gene. The CDR3 is CASSISGTGVTEAFF. The CDR3, as DNA: TGTGCCAGTAGTATAAGCGGGACAGGGGTTACTGAAGCTTTCTTT.

This clonotype was seen at least ten times. J is TRBJ2-7 and V is TRBV28; 8 bases match TRBD2. The CDR3 loop spans 14 amino acids. Per germline, CDR1 MDHEN and CDR2 SYDVKM. The V gene end was trimmed by 7 bases and the J gene end by 2 bases; junction bases not matched to a gene: 7. CDR3 in DNA: TGTGCCAGCACCCCACTAGCGGCCCCCTACGAGCAGTACTTC. This translates into CASTPLAAPYEQYF.

V usage is TRBV24-1 and J usage is TRBJ2-1; 10 nucleotides line up with TRBD1. The V gene's germline CDR1 is KGHDR and CDR2 SFDVKD. The V and J ends lost 4 bases and 5 bases, in that order; junction bases with no gene match: 10. The CDR3 covers 17 residues. CDR3 protein: CATSEPRTGGEHNEQFF. Here the CDR3 DNA reads TGTGCCACCAGTGAACCACGGACAGGGGGAGAACACAATGAGCAGTTCTTC.

The gene calls are TRBV5-1 and TRBJ1-5; weak D call: TRBD1 (6 bases). V lost 3 bases and J lost 6, with 13 bases in between. This CDR3 contains 14 residues. CDR1 and CDR2 (germline): SGHRS, YFSETQ. CDR3 in DNA: TGCGCCAGCAGCTCTACAGGGATGGGTCAGCCCCAGCATTTT. Translating gives CASSSTGMGQPQHF. Looking up the rest from reference TRBV5-1 and TRBJ1-5 gives the full variable domain: KAGVTQTPRYLIKTRGQQVTLSCSPISGHRSVSWYQQTPGQGLQFLFEYFSETQRNKGNFPGRFSGRQFSNSRSEMNVSTLELGDSALYLCASSSTGMGQPQHFGDGTRLSIL.

The V call is TRBV12-3 or TRBV12-4, the J call TRBJ1-5, with 7 bases fitting TRBD1. Trimming took 5 bases from V and 2 from J; bases not matched to a gene: 6. This CDR3 has 15 amino acids. The CDR3: CASSRSGGRNQPQHF. The CDR3 DNA reads as TGTGCCAGCAGTAGATCAGGGGGACGCAATCAGCCCCAGCATTTT.